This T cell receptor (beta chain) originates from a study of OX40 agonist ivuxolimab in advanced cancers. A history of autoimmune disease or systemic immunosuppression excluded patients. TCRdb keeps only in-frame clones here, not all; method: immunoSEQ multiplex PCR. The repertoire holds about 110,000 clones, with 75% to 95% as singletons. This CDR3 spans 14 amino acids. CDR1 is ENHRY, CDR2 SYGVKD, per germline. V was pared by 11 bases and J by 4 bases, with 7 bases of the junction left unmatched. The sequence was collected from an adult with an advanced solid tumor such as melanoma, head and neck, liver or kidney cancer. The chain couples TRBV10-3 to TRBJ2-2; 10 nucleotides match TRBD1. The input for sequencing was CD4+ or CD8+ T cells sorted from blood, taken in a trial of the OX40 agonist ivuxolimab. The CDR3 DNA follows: TGTGCCGCTGCTGGGACAGGGGTCACCGGGGAGCTGTTTTTT. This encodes CAAAGTGVTGELFF.